This T cell receptor beta chain was identified in a study of T cell repertoires in cytomegalovirus infection (dated by TCRdb to the late 2010s). In terms of the full investigation: Because public TCR beta signatures pointed to carriage of CMV infection together with the matching HLA type, the HLA type of each donor mattered for the analysis.

CDR1 SGHVS and CDR2 FNYEAQ were looked up in the germline V gene. Inclusive of the bounding cysteine and phenylalanine, the CDR3 is 12 residues long. Left in the record is the CDR3 DNA by itself, 36 bases read in frame from the first base. V is cut by 4 bases and J by 0 bases, and the space between the germline ends is 0 bases. Data came from an Illumina HiSeq 1500. The raw public reads went through TCRdb reprocessing: fastp at Q25, MiXCR clone calling, in-frame beta chains kept. Rows with one shared CDR3 protein collapse into an entry with the most common genes and DNA. The sample has more than 85,000 distinct CDR3 sequences on record, roughly a quarter of them singletons. 35% to 50% of the sample rests with the top ten. The table lists this clonotype with many counts. What antigen it recognizes has not been identified. Base qualities are missing; no much larger clone stands one base away. Here is what the overall study found, with its caveats: The ex vivo response was dominated by HLA-C-restricted CMV-specific TCR beta clonotypes, and the single most frequent clonotype in two of eight donors was supplied by these HLA-C-restricted clonotypes. In both this cohort and an independent roughly 400-donor cohort, the cumulative frequency of public TCR beta family members distinguished carriers of CMV infection plus the relevant HLA type.

The specimen was CD8+ T cells from PBMCs. This chain is built from TRBV7-6 and TRBJ2-2; the D gene cannot be resolved reliably. This TCR was sampled from a human donor in good health (CMV status not recorded). Some clones in this sample may be carry-over from other donors' samples. The CDR3 region has the sequence CASSSNTGELFF. The bases are TGTGCCAGCAGCTCGAACACCGGGGAGCTGTTTTTT.